This is a list of T cell receptor beta chains from one sample in a study of blood T cell repertoires in COVID-19. Assay used: immunoSEQ multiplex PCR; TCRdb lists only in-frame clones, some missing. The sample includes approximately 240,000 clones, roughly 81% of them seen just once. The sequencing input was peripheral blood. The receptors derive from a man over 45 who had recovered from COVID-19. Each CDR3 is given with its conserved first and last residue.

j_call v_call cdr3_aa
TRBJ1-2 TRBV6-5 CASSYSRQSYGYTF
TRBJ1-4 TRBV28 CASSPRGGGKGEKLFF
TRBJ1-2 TRBV29-1 CSVGYGVAPRGYTF
TRBJ2-7 TRBV20-1 CSARDAYEQYF
TRBJ1-5 TRBV29-1 CSAQRGQNQPQHF
TRBJ2-3 TRBV3-1/TRBV3-2 CASSQDRGADTQYF
TRBJ2-7 TRBV5-1 CASSPSGYSYEQYF
TRBJ1-2 TRBV7-9 CASSESTDRWGDGYTF
TRBJ2-1 TRBV6-5 CASSYSRRGPYNEQFF
TRBJ2-6 TRBV18 CASSTSGGANVLTF
TRBJ2-3 TRBV5-4 CASSFPGTRRTDTQYF
TRBJ1-5 TRBV5-1 CASSLEGLSNQPQHF
TRBJ2-5 TRBV5-5 CASSSLTSLETQYF
TRBJ2-2 TRBV29-1 CSLDSALDTGELFF
TRBJ2-7 TRBV30 CAWSKGQGSYEQYF
TRBJ2-7 TRBV28 CASSLGAAGSYEQYF
TRBJ2-1 TRBV28 CASSLPPRSNEQFF
TRBJ2-7 TRBV28 CASSLAGSLGEQYF
TRBJ2-1 TRBV27 CASSLYGPGTSGKQFF
TRBJ1-2 TRBV28 CASSLSQENGYTF
TRBJ2-7 TRBV5-1 CASSPLAGGRSEQYF
TRBJ2-1 TRBV27 CASSGQGRVNEQFF
TRBJ1-1 TRBV5-1 CASSFSRQARNTEAFF
TRBJ1-2 TRBV19 CASSILAGGYGYTF
TRBJ2-1 TRBV24-1 CATSENGRAHNEQFF
TRBJ1-2 TRBV6-2/TRBV6-3 CASSPIRTGAPVRGYTF
TRBJ1-2 TRBV21-1 CASSNPREAGYTF
TRBJ2-1 TRBV5-6 CASSLSSGSREQFF